The rows below give T cell receptor beta chains drawn from one sample of a study of human T cells and chemical hapten exposure. MiXCR, run by TCRdb on the RACE reads, gives a single entry per CDR3 protein. The table records roughly 60,000 distinct CDR3 sequences, about 7% of them present only once. This specimen consisted of whole blood, obtained in connection with sensitization to the hapten diphenylcyclopropenone (DPC). Source of these receptors: a woman aged 25-40 years with alopecia areata. Some clones in this sample may be carry-over from other donors' samples. The CDR3 runs from the conserved cysteine through the conserved F or W. Fields, in order: clone size, V gene, D gene, J gene, CDR3 protein, CDR3 DNA. D genes are given only for firm matches. Size is stated for part of the rows, as once, few or many counts, or as a class when the clone is expanded.

abundance: many; v_gene: TRBV12-3/TRBV12-4; d_gene: -; j_gene: TRBJ1-2; CDR3aa: CASSLESYGYTF; CDR3nt: TGTGCCAGCAGTTTAGAGTCCTATGGCTACACCTTC
abundance: many; v_gene: TRBV29-1; d_gene: -; j_gene: TRBJ1-1; CDR3aa: CSVIDSGGSTEAFF; CDR3nt: TGCAGCGTTATTGATTCGGGAGGGAGCACTGAAGCTTTCTTT
abundance: many; v_gene: TRBV30; d_gene: TRBD1; j_gene: TRBJ2-3; CDR3aa: CAWSVTGGRDTQYF; CDR3nt: TGTGCCTGGAGTGTAACAGGGGGCAGAGATACGCAGTATTTT
abundance: many; v_gene: TRBV30; d_gene: -; j_gene: TRBJ2-3; CDR3aa: CAWSVQNTDTQYF; CDR3nt: TGTGCCTGGAGTGTACAGAACACAGATACGCAGTATTTT
abundance: many; v_gene: TRBV12-3/TRBV12-4; d_gene: TRBD1; j_gene: TRBJ1-5; CDR3aa: CASSPTGNQPQHF; CDR3nt: TGTGCCAGCAGCCCGACAGGGAATCAGCCCCAGCATTTT
abundance: -; v_gene: TRBV20-1; d_gene: -; j_gene: TRBJ1-2; CDR3aa: CSASEGVGHGYTF; CDR3nt: TGCAGTGCTAGTGAGGGTGTGGGGCATGGCTACACCTTC
abundance: many; v_gene: TRBV5-6; d_gene: -; j_gene: TRBJ2-7; CDR3aa: CASSLEGSISRYEQYF; CDR3nt: TGTGCCAGCAGCTTGGAGGGCAGCATAAGCCGATACGAGCAGTACTTC
abundance: many; v_gene: TRBV6-6; d_gene: -; j_gene: TRBJ1-1; CDR3aa: CASSSTGDNGAFF; CDR3nt: TGTGCCAGCAGTTCCACCGGGGACAACGGAGCTTTCTTT
abundance: -; v_gene: TRBV5-1; d_gene: -; j_gene: TRBJ1-2; CDR3aa: CASSLGSGSYGYTF; CDR3nt: TGCGCCAGCAGCTTGGGGAGCGGCTCCTATGGCTACACCTTC
abundance: many; v_gene: TRBV7-2; d_gene: -; j_gene: TRBJ1-1; CDR3aa: CASSRGYGRDTEAFF; CDR3nt: TGTGCCAGCAGCCGGGGTTATGGACGCGACACTGAAGCTTTCTTT
abundance: few; v_gene: TRBV5-1; d_gene: TRBD1; j_gene: TRBJ1-1; CDR3aa: CASSLAGTGGGTEAFF; CDR3nt: TGCGCCAGCAGCTTGGCCGGCACAGGGGGCGGCACTGAAGCTTTCTTT
abundance: many; v_gene: TRBV27; d_gene: TRBD1; j_gene: TRBJ2-7; CDR3aa: CASSSGQGVRPPYF; CDR3nt: TGTGCCAGCAGTTCGGGACAGGGAGTGCGTCCACCGTACTTC
abundance: few; v_gene: TRBV6-6; d_gene: TRBD2; j_gene: TRBJ2-5; CDR3aa: CASSDSGGQETQYF; CDR3nt: TGTGCCAGCAGTGATTCGGGGGGACAAGAGACCCAGTACTTC
abundance: -; v_gene: TRBV28; d_gene: -; j_gene: TRBJ1-1; CDR3aa: CASSSPPRGAFF; CDR3nt: TGTGCCAGCAGTTCCCCCCCGAGGGGGGCTTTCTTT
abundance: -; v_gene: TRBV20-1; d_gene: -; j_gene: TRBJ1-5; CDR3aa: CSAPGALGNQPQHF; CDR3nt: TGCAGTGCTCCCGGGGCTTTGGGCAATCAGCCCCAGCATTTT
abundance: few; v_gene: TRBV27; d_gene: -; j_gene: TRBJ2-7; CDR3aa: CASSPAPTHNEQYF; CDR3nt: TGTGCCAGCAGTCCCGCACCTACTCACAACGAGCAGTACTTC
abundance: many; v_gene: TRBV28; d_gene: TRBD1; j_gene: TRBJ1-2; CDR3aa: CASSLVVTGDGYTF; CDR3nt: TGTGCCAGCAGTTTAGTGGTGACAGGGGACGGCTACACCTTC
abundance: many; v_gene: TRBV15; d_gene: TRBD2; j_gene: TRBJ2-3; CDR3aa: CATSRRTSGTDTQYF; CDR3nt: TGTGCCACCAGCAGGCGGACTAGCGGGACAGATACGCAGTATTTT
abundance: many; v_gene: TRBV20-1; d_gene: TRBD1; j_gene: TRBJ1-1; CDR3aa: CSAAPQGQGTEAFF; CDR3nt: TGCAGTGCTGCCCCACAGGGGCAGGGAACTGAAGCTTTCTTT
abundance: few; v_gene: TRBV6-5; d_gene: -; j_gene: TRBJ1-3; CDR3aa: CASSYSPSGTQGNTIYF; CDR3nt: TGTGCCAGCAGTTACTCTCCCTCCGGGACGCAAGGAAACACCATATATTTT
abundance: many; v_gene: TRBV6-5; d_gene: -; j_gene: TRBJ1-1; CDR3aa: CASSYSSPFRGSHTEAFF; CDR3nt: TGTGCCAGCAGTTACTCGAGTCCCTTTCGGGGTTCCCACACTGAAGCTTTCTTT
abundance: many; v_gene: TRBV29-1; d_gene: -; j_gene: TRBJ2-1; CDR3aa: CSVEGDSTNEQFF; CDR3nt: TGCAGCGTGGAGGGGGACAGCACTAATGAGCAGTTCTTC
abundance: many; v_gene: TRBV12-3/TRBV12-4; d_gene: -; j_gene: TRBJ2-1; CDR3aa: CASSPFSGVLQFF; CDR3nt: TGTGCCAGCAGCCCGTTTAGTGGAGTCCTCCAGTTCTTC
abundance: many; v_gene: TRBV4-1; d_gene: TRBD1; j_gene: TRBJ2-7; CDR3aa: CASSQEDGTGGEQYF; CDR3nt: TGCGCCAGCAGCCAAGAAGACGGGACAGGGGGCGAGCAGTACTTC
abundance: many; v_gene: TRBV6-6; d_gene: TRBD1; j_gene: TRBJ2-7; CDR3aa: CASRGSGGPLHEQYF; CDR3nt: TGTGCCAGCAGGGGCTCAGGGGGCCCCCTACACGAGCAGTACTTC
abundance: many; v_gene: TRBV7-9; d_gene: TRBD1; j_gene: TRBJ1-1; CDR3aa: CASRDDRGVAEAFF; CDR3nt: TGTGCCAGCAGGGATGACAGGGGGGTCGCTGAAGCTTTCTTT
abundance: few; v_gene: TRBV7-9; d_gene: TRBD1; j_gene: TRBJ2-7; CDR3aa: CASSIGQGADEQYF; CDR3nt: TGTGCCAGCAGCATAGGACAGGGGGCCGACGAGCAGTACTTC
abundance: many; v_gene: TRBV29-1; d_gene: -; j_gene: TRBJ2-1; CDR3aa: CSVDSGTPPYNEQFF; CDR3nt: TGCAGCGTTGATTCCGGGACACCGCCGTACAATGAGCAGTTCTTC
abundance: many; v_gene: TRBV5-1; d_gene: TRBD1; j_gene: TRBJ2-6; CDR3aa: CASSPQGTASSGANVLTF; CDR3nt: TGCGCCAGCAGCCCACAAGGGACAGCGAGCTCTGGGGCCAACGTCCTGACTTTC
abundance: -; v_gene: TRBV11-2; d_gene: TRBD2; j_gene: TRBJ2-3; CDR3aa: CASSYELAGSTDTQYF; CDR3nt: TGTGCCAGCAGCTACGAATTAGCGGGATCAACAGATACGCAGTATTTT
abundance: -; v_gene: TRBV15; d_gene: -; j_gene: TRBJ1-1; CDR3aa: CATSRVVGSEAFF; CDR3nt: TGTGCCACCAGCAGAGTTGTGGGTTCTGAAGCTTTCTTT
abundance: many; v_gene: TRBV18; d_gene: -; j_gene: TRBJ1-2; CDR3aa: CASSPQEGSYGYTF; CDR3nt: TGTGCCAGCTCACCACAGGAAGGGTCCTATGGCTACACCTTC
abundance: many; v_gene: TRBV20-1; d_gene: -; j_gene: TRBJ2-3; CDR3aa: CSARAWGYNTQYF; CDR3nt: TGCAGTGCTAGAGCATGGGGTTATAATACGCAGTATTTT
abundance: few; v_gene: TRBV29-1; d_gene: -; j_gene: TRBJ1-1; CDR3aa: CSASENTEAFF; CDR3nt: TGCAGCGCTTCGGAGAACACTGAAGCTTTCTTT
abundance: many; v_gene: TRBV9; d_gene: -; j_gene: TRBJ2-3; CDR3aa: CASSVGPWADTQYF; CDR3nt: TGTGCCAGCAGCGTAGGCCCCTGGGCCGATACGCAGTATTTT
abundance: many; v_gene: TRBV29-1; d_gene: TRBD1; j_gene: TRBJ1-2; CDR3aa: CSAGQGWDGYTF; CDR3nt: TGCAGCGCCGGACAGGGATGGGATGGCTACACCTTC
abundance: many; v_gene: TRBV2; d_gene: TRBD1; j_gene: TRBJ2-7; CDR3aa: CASSEGTGGGEQYF; CDR3nt: TGTGCCAGCAGTGAGGGTACAGGGGGCGGTGAGCAGTACTTC
abundance: -; v_gene: TRBV12-3/TRBV12-4; d_gene: -; j_gene: TRBJ1-1; CDR3aa: CASRKTANTEAFF; CDR3nt: TGTGCCAGCAGAAAGACAGCTAACACTGAAGCTTTCTTT
abundance: -; v_gene: TRBV4-1; d_gene: -; j_gene: TRBJ2-5; CDR3aa: CASSQVTDAGHKTQYF; CDR3nt: TGCGCCAGCAGCCAAGTGACAGACGCAGGGCACAAGACCCAGTACTTC
abundance: many; v_gene: TRBV12-3/TRBV12-4; d_gene: -; j_gene: TRBJ2-7; CDR3aa: CASSPPGLSYEQYF; CDR3nt: TGTGCCAGCAGCCCCCCCGGCCTCTCCTACGAGCAGTACTTC
abundance: -; v_gene: TRBV6-1; d_gene: -; j_gene: TRBJ1-1; CDR3aa: CASSESGRASSEAFF; CDR3nt: TGTGCCAGCAGTGAAAGTGGTAGGGCCTCTTCTGAAGCTTTCTTT
abundance: many; v_gene: TRBV5-6; d_gene: -; j_gene: TRBJ1-1; CDR3aa: CASSLVMWDWGTEAFF; CDR3nt: TGTGCCAGCAGCTTGGTCATGTGGGATTGGGGCACTGAAGCTTTCTTT
abundance: -; v_gene: TRBV27; d_gene: TRBD1; j_gene: TRBJ1-2; CDR3aa: CASSLGGQNYGYIF; CDR3nt: TGTGCCAGCAGTTTAGGGGGACAGAACTATGGCTACATCTTC
abundance: few; v_gene: TRBV6-1; d_gene: -; j_gene: TRBJ1-1; CDR3aa: CASSEWSNTEAFF; CDR3nt: TGTGCCAGCAGTGAGTGGAGCAACACTGAAGCTTTCTTT
abundance: few; v_gene: TRBV6-2/TRBV6-3; d_gene: -; j_gene: TRBJ1-1; CDR3aa: CASLYWGEAFF; CDR3nt: TGTGCCAGCCTTTATTGGGGTGAAGCTTTCTTT
abundance: few; v_gene: TRBV19; d_gene: -; j_gene: TRBJ2-3; CDR3aa: CASSQSVHTDTQYF; CDR3nt: TGTGCCAGTAGTCAGTCGGTACACACAGATACGCAGTATTTT
abundance: many; v_gene: TRBV6-1; d_gene: TRBD1; j_gene: TRBJ1-6; CDR3aa: CASSEVPGQGNSPLHF; CDR3nt: TGTGCCAGCAGTGAGGTCCCGGGACAGGGAAATTCACCCCTCCACTTT
abundance: many; v_gene: TRBV12-3/TRBV12-4; d_gene: -; j_gene: TRBJ1-1; CDR3aa: CASSLGGAVTEAFF; CDR3nt: TGTGCCAGCAGTTTGGGGGGGGCCGTCACTGAAGCTTTCTTT
abundance: many; v_gene: TRBV6-6; d_gene: TRBD1; j_gene: TRBJ2-3; CDR3aa: CASSYTDRAADTQYF; CDR3nt: TGTGCCAGCAGTTACACGGACAGGGCGGCAGATACGCAGTATTTT
abundance: many; v_gene: TRBV3-1; d_gene: -; j_gene: TRBJ2-5; CDR3aa: CASSLPQGRHAQYF; CDR3nt: TGTGCCAGCAGCCTCCCGCAGGGGCGCCATGCCCAGTACTTC
abundance: -; v_gene: TRBV19; d_gene: TRBD1; j_gene: TRBJ1-5; CDR3aa: CASRTRGTGRNQPQHF; CDR3nt: TGTGCCAGTAGGACGAGGGGGACAGGGAGGAATCAGCCCCAGCATTTT
abundance: many; v_gene: TRBV20-1; d_gene: -; j_gene: TRBJ1-3; CDR3aa: CSARGLVNTIYF; CDR3nt: TGCAGTGCTAGAGGGTTGGTCAACACCATATATTTT
abundance: many; v_gene: TRBV6-5; d_gene: -; j_gene: TRBJ2-3; CDR3aa: CASRRDLTDTQYF; CDR3nt: TGTGCCAGCAGAAGGGATCTCACAGATACGCAGTATTTT
abundance: few; v_gene: TRBV27; d_gene: -; j_gene: TRBJ1-2; CDR3aa: CASPHTLGGSGSPGDTF; CDR3nt: TGTGCCAGCCCCCATACCTTGGGGGGGTCCGGGTCGCCTGGCGACACCTTC
abundance: few; v_gene: TRBV15; d_gene: -; j_gene: TRBJ1-4; CDR3aa: CATSPGGAGREKLFF; CDR3nt: TGTGCCACCAGCCCGGGGGGGGCTGGGAGAGAAAAACTGTTTTTT
abundance: many; v_gene: TRBV6-1; d_gene: -; j_gene: TRBJ1-1; CDR3aa: CASSGRQNTEAFF; CDR3nt: TGTGCCAGCAGTGGTCGGCAGAACACTGAAGCTTTCTTT
abundance: many; v_gene: TRBV20-1; d_gene: TRBD2; j_gene: TRBJ2-3; CDR3aa: CSSPTFSSGGADTQYF; CDR3nt: TGCAGCTCCCCAACCTTTTCTAGCGGGGGGGCAGATACGCAGTATTTT
abundance: -; v_gene: TRBV9; d_gene: TRBD1; j_gene: TRBJ2-1; CDR3aa: CASSVATGVMYEQFF; CDR3nt: TGTGCCAGCAGCGTAGCGACAGGGGTCATGTATGAGCAGTTCTTC
abundance: many; v_gene: TRBV20-1; d_gene: -; j_gene: TRBJ1-1; CDR3aa: CSAREPTPGGVAFF; CDR3nt: TGCAGTGCTAGAGAACCCACACCGGGGGGTGTAGCTTTCTTT